Presented here are 30 T cell receptor beta chains from one specimen sequenced in a study of blood T cells in healthy people across ages. For the second PCR, which ran for about 6 to 11 cycles, a sample-barcoded 5' primer and a J-beta primer mix were used. TCRdb itself ran the 5' RACE reads through MiXCR, one entry per CDR3 protein. This table has fewer than 1,000,000 distinct CDR3 sequences, approximately 44% appearing once. The sequencing input was blood. The receptors stem from a man between 60 and 70 years old in good health.

The chain has TRBV5-1 and TRBJ2-1; D unclear. Germline V lookup: CDR1 SGHRS, CDR2 YFSETQ. The CDR3 contains 15 residues. V dropped 0 bases and J dropped 0 bases, with 7 bases sitting between them. The CDR3 sequence: CASSLVPNSYNEQFF. CDR3 sequence (DNA): TGCGCCAGCAGCTTGGTCCCGAACTCCTACAATGAGCAGTTCTTC.

The chain is built from TRBV5-6 and TRBJ2-3; tentative D call: TRBD2 (6 bases). The CDR3 sequence is 14 residues long. Germline assignment: CDR1 SGHDT and CDR2 YYEEEE. V lost 5 bases and J 4 bases, leaving 14 bases between the germline ends. The CDR3 DNA reads TGTGCCAGCAGACCGATAGCGGTCCCAGATACGCAGTATTTT. Translation: CASRPIAVPDTQYF.

V gene TRBV7-2 combines with J gene TRBJ2-7, with TRBD1 matching over 10 bases. CDR1 SGHTA and CDR2 FQGNSA come from the germline V gene. This CDR3 is built from 16 residues. V lost 1 base and J lost 6; bases outside the gene matches: 9. The DNA of the CDR3 is TGTGCCAGCAGCTTAGTCTCCGGGACAGGGGTGAGCGAGCAGTACTTC. Amino acid sequence: CASSLVSGTGVSEQYF.

This clonotype was counted between two and nine times. The chain couples TRBV12-3 or TRBV12-4 to TRBJ1-5; 7 bases map to TRBD1. V was clipped by 0 bases and J by 4 bases; unmatched bases: 0. This CDR3 is 14 amino acids long. CDR3 sequence reads: CASSLATGNQPQHF. The CDR3, as DNA: TGTGCCAGCAGTTTAGCGACAGGGAATCAGCCCCAGCATTTT.

In its sample, this clonotype was seen a few times. This chain joins TRBV7-9 and TRBJ2-1; TRBD2 might be the D (5 bases). Looked up from germline, CDR1 is SEHNR and CDR2 is FQNEAQ (reference sequence). This CDR3 is 12 amino acids long. Trimming removed 5 bases at V and 9 bases at J, with 11 bases between. CDR3 residues: CASSLVRGEQFF. The CDR3 DNA follows: TGTGCCAGCAGCCTCGTTCGGGGTGAGCAGTTCTTC.

This clonotype was detected only a few times. The chain links TRBV6-5 to TRBJ2-1; D tentatively fits TRBD1 or TRBD2 (6 bases each). The germline CDR1 and CDR2 sequences are MNHEY and SVGAGI. This CDR3 spans 19 amino acids. Trimming pared 0 bases from V and 0 bases from J, leaving 18 bases between. The CDR3 protein is CASSYSNPGAMSSYNEQFF. The CDR3 nucleotides read TGTGCCAGCAGTTACTCGAACCCGGGGGCAATGAGCTCCTACAATGAGCAGTTCTTC.

This chain joins TRBV7-9 and TRBJ1-6, with 8 bases matching TRBD1. The CDR3 is made up of 15 amino acids. CDR1 is SEHNR, CDR2 FQNEAQ, per germline (reference sequence). Germline trimming cut 4 bases from V and 10 bases from J; bases unmatched to any gene: 9. CDR3 coding DNA: TGTGCCAGCAGCTCCCAGGGGGCCTTATACTCACCCCTCCACTTT. The encoded protein is CASSSQGALYSPLHF.

The chain has TRBV14 and TRBJ2-7; a weak D match, TRBD2 (5 bases). V lost 0 bases, J lost 0 bases, and 12 bases lay in between. This CDR3 spans 16 amino acids. The germline gives CDR1 SGHDN, CDR2 FVKESK. The DNA for the CDR3 is TGTGCCAGCAGCCAAGAAGGTGCGGGTTTCTCCTACGAGCAGTACTTC. Protein product: CASSQEGAGFSYEQYF.

The V gene is TRBV29-1, the J gene TRBJ2-3, with 10 nucleotides matching TRBD2. This CDR3 spans 14 amino acids. Germline assignment: CDR1 SQVTM and CDR2 ANQGSEA. Germline trimming cut 6 bases from V and 1 base from J; bases unmatched to any gene: 4. The CDR3 protein is CSVSGTSGTDTQYF. The CDR3 DNA sequence: TGCAGCGTGTCCGGGACTAGCGGCACAGATACGCAGTATTTT.

The chain is built from TRBV2 and TRBJ2-7; TRBD2 is a possible D gene (5 bases). Deletions cut 6 bases from V and 1 base from J, with 10 bases between. Germline V lookup: CDR1 SNHLY, CDR2 FYNNEI. This CDR3 spans 13 amino acids. The CDR3 sequence is CASRPLVSYEQYF. For the CDR3, the DNA is TGTGCCAGCAGACCACTAGTTTCCTACGAGCAGTACTTC.

The rearrangement uses TRBV25-1 and TRBJ2-5, with a tentative D call TRBD2 (5 bases). There are 17 residues in the CDR3. Looked up from germline, CDR1 is MGHDK and CDR2 is SYGVNS. The V gene lost 5 bases and the J gene lost 0 bases, with 19 bases spanning the gap. The CDR3 DNA sequence: TGTGCCAGCAGTAGAAATCCGGGATACCGAGACCAAGAGACCCAGTACTTC. It is translated as CASSRNPGYRDQETQYF.

The V gene is TRBV5-5, the J gene TRBJ2-1; a weak D match, TRBD1 (6 bases). The V end lost 1 base, the J end lost 9 bases, and 14 bases lay between the germline ends. Germline V CDR1 and CDR2: SGHKS, YYEKEE (reference sequence). The CDR3 spans 14 residues. The CDR3 region has the DNA TGTGCCAGCAGCTTGATAGGACAGCCCGGTGAGCAGTTCTTC. The encoded protein is CASSLIGQPGEQFF.

This clonotype was picked up many times. The V gene is TRBV5-6, the J gene TRBJ2-4, with 14 nucleotides matching TRBD2. The DNA end is a closer match to TRBJ2-7, so the J assignment may be wrong. CDR1 is SGHDT and CDR2 is YYEEEE in the germline V gene. The CDR3 loop spans 15 amino acids. CDR3 protein: CASSYLGLAGDEQYF. CDR3 nucleotides: TGTGCCAGCAGCTATCTGGGACTAGCGGGGGACGAGCAGTACTTC.

The CDR3 DNA is TGCGCCAGCAGCCAAAATGGGCAGGGTGGGTACGAGCAGTACTTC. This translates into CASSQNGQGGYEQYF. This chain uses TRBV4-3 with TRBJ2-7; maybe TRBD1 (5 bases). Germline loops: CDR1 LGHNA, CDR2 YSLEER. The CDR3 consists of 15 residues. The V end lost 2 bases, the J end lost 4 bases, and 15 bases lay between the germline ends.

This clonotype came up a few times. CDR3 coding DNA: TGCAGTGCTTTTGGACGAGCCGGGGAGCAGTACTTC. It specifies CSAFGRAGEQYF. The chain recombines TRBV20-1 with TRBJ2-7; no reliable D call. Trimming cost V 5 bases and J 7 bases, with 15 bases left between them. The CDR3 has 12 residues. Germline lookup yields CDR1 DFQATT and CDR2 SNEGSKA (reference sequence).

The CDR3, as DNA: TGTGCCAGCAGTGACCCCGGGACTAGCCAAGAGACCCAGTACTTC. It specifies CASSDPGTSQETQYF. V gene TRBV25-1 combines with J gene TRBJ2-5, with TRBD2 identical over 8 bases. V lost 3 bases, J lost 1 base, and 4 bases stayed unmatched. The CDR3 has 15 amino acids. Germline values: CDR1 MGHDK, CDR2 SYGVNS.

The rearrangement links TRBV3-1 to TRBJ2-2, with TRBD2 matching 9 bases. The ends lost 4 bases at V and 0 bases at J; junction bases unmatched: 6. CDR3 length equals 17 residues. Germline V lookup: CDR1 LGHDT, CDR2 YNNKEL (reference sequence). CDR3 protein: CASSRGLALTNTGELFF. The CDR3 DNA follows: TGTGCCAGCAGCCGAGGACTAGCGTTGACGAACACCGGGGAGCTGTTTTTT.

V usage is TRBV6-2 or TRBV6-3 and J usage is TRBJ2-4, with a tentative D call TRBD1 (6 bases). The end of the DNA aligns better with TRBJ2-7, so the J call may be wrong. The CDR3 spans 14 residues. Germline V gene data show CDR1 as MNHEY and CDR2 as SVGEGT. The CDR3 DNA sequence: TGTGCCAGCAGTTACGGGGGCGGTAAGGACGAGCAGTACTTC. This sequence encodes CASSYGGGKDEQYF.

This chain uses TRBV7-3 with TRBJ2-2; possibly TRBD2 for D (6 bases). This CDR3 region has 14 residues. The germline V and J ends were trimmed by 1 base and 4 bases, with 7 bases remaining between them. Germline V gives CDR1 SGHTA, CDR2 FQGTGA. CDR3 sequence (DNA): TGTGCCAGCAGCTTAATCGGGGGCACCGGGGAGCTGTTTTTT. As protein: CASSLIGGTGELFF.

The J gene is TRBJ1-1, the V gene TRBV12-3 or TRBV12-4; D is unclear. Trimming removed 5 bases from V and 5 bases from J, with 15 bases in between. The CDR3 has 14 residues. CDR3 sequence: CASSLGRRATEAFF. CDR3 sequence (DNA): TGTGCCAGCAGTCTGGGTCGGAGGGCAACTGAAGCTTTCTTT.

Turning to this clonotype: Compared with germline, one end of the junction differs, possibly owing to a read error. The chain joins TRBV29-1 to TRBJ2-3; 9 bases are shared with TRBD2. Germline V lookup: CDR1 SQVTM, CDR2 ANQGSEA. The CDR3 has 14 residues. The CDR3 coding sequence is TGCAGCGTCGACGGGACTAGCTTCACAGATACGCAGAATTTT. It yields the protein CSVDGTSFTDTQNF.

This clonotype has just a few counts. CDR3 protein: CASSALASVQYF. The DNA of the CDR3 is TGTGCCAGCAGCGCCCTAGCTAGTGTGCAGTACTTC. The chain employs TRBV7-9 and TRBJ2-7, with D possibly matching TRBD2 (5 bases). The CDR3 sequence is 12 residues long. Germline CDR1 and CDR2: SEHNR and FQNEAQ (reference sequence). Trimming took off 5 bases at V and 9 bases at J, with 14 bases between the two ends.

The table lists this clonotype with a few counts. This chain links TRBV7-2 with TRBJ2-7, with D perhaps matching TRBD2 (6 bases). Germline CDR1 is SGHTA and CDR2 is FQGNSA. The CDR3 consists of 16 residues. V dropped 6 bases and J dropped 3 bases, with 21 bases sitting between them. The CDR3 region has the DNA TGTGCCAGCAGAGGAGGCGGGACCCCTCGCGTCTACGAGCAGTACTTC. It specifies CASRGGGTPRVYEQYF.

In this sample, this clonotype turned up a few times. CDR3: CASSKGQTNEKLFF. The CDR3 region has the DNA TGTGCCAGCAGCAAGGGACAGACTAATGAAAAACTGTTTTTT. This sequence joins TRBV7-2 and TRBJ1-4; TRBD1 matches 7 bases. Trimming cost V 5 bases and J 2 bases; bases outside gene matches: 2. This CDR3 has 14 residues. Per the germline V gene, CDR1 is SGHTA and CDR2 is FQGNSA.

This clonotype was found many times. This chain uses TRBV20-1 with TRBJ2-7, with a possible D match to TRBD2 (7 bases). Trimming pared 1 base from V and 4 bases from J, leaving 20 bases between. The CDR3 contains 16 residues. Germline CDR1 reads DFQATT; CDR2 reads SNEGSKA (reference sequence). The CDR3 nucleotides read TGCAGTGCTAGAGTCGATGCAGGGGACTACTTATACGAGCAGTACTTC. Translated: CSARVDAGDYLYEQYF.

V and J are TRBV28 and TRBJ2-3; D could derive from TRBD1 or TRBD2 (5 bases each). Trimming took off 3 bases at V and 10 bases at J, with 17 bases between the two ends. CDR3 length: 14 amino acids. Germline lookup yields CDR1 MDHEN and CDR2 SYDVKM. CDR3 sequence (DNA): TGTGCCAGCAGTTTTGGGGGTTTGGTGGGTCCGCAGTATTTT. It translates to CASSFGGLVGPQYF.

The V gene is TRBV12-3 or TRBV12-4, the J gene TRBJ1-5, with a tentative D call TRBD1 (6 bases). V was trimmed by 6 bases and J by 2 bases, leaving 17 bases between them. The length of the CDR3 is 16 residues. The CDR3 spells CASSPRGGAGNQPQHF. The CDR3 nucleotides are TGTGCCAGCAGCCCTAGGGGGGGCGCTGGCAATCAGCCCCAGCATTTT.

V and J are TRBV9 and TRBJ2-3; 9 nucleotides line up with TRBD2. Germline V gene lookup returns CDR1 SGDLS and CDR2 YYNGEE. CDR3 length: 16 amino acids. Trimming at V came to 0 bases and at J to 6 bases, leaving 8 bases not matched to a gene. The DNA for the CDR3 is TGTGCCAGCAGCGTAGCTTCGCGGGGGGGCAGGGATACGCAGTATTTT. This codes for CASSVASRGGRDTQYF.

This CDR3 reads CASSGGGTDSNQPQHF. CDR3 sequence (DNA): TGTGCCAGCAGTGGGGGGGGGACAGATAGCAATCAGCCCCAGCATTTT. The chain has TRBV2 and TRBJ1-5; 7 bases are shared with TRBD1. This CDR3 is built from 16 residues. Germline V CDR1 and CDR2: SNHLY, FYNNEI. The ends lost 4 bases at V and 0 bases at J; junction bases unmatched: 6. The variable domain in full, with the rest retrieved from reference TRBV2 and TRBJ1-5, is EPEVTQTPSHQVTQMGQEVILRCVPISNHLYFYWYRQILGQKVEFLVSFYNNEISEKSEIFDDQFSVERPDGSNFTLKIRSTKLEDSAMYFCASSGGGTDSNQPQHFGDGTRLSIL.

A single count supports this clonotype. The V gene is TRBV20-1, the J gene TRBJ2-1, with 10 bases lining up with TRBD2. With 6 bases clipped from V and 8 bases from J, the junction kept 4 bases outside the gene matches. CDR3 length equals 12 residues. CDR1 is DFQATT, CDR2 SNEGSKA, per germline (reference sequence). The CDR3 nucleotides are TGCAGTGCCAGCGGGGGGGCCTATGAGCAGTTCTTC. It yields the protein CSASGGAYEQFF.